This entry lists 30 T cell receptor beta chains sequenced from one sample in a study of molecular identifiers for immune sequencing clone quantification. TCRdb redid the calling of the PCR reads with MiXCR, one entry per CDR3 protein. There are about half a million distinct CDR3 sequences in the sample; about a fifth occur only once, and around 0.84% lies in the top ten. The sample comprised naive CD8+ T cells from blood, with Jurkat cell RNA spiked in. Subset noted: FACS-sorted CD8+CD4-CCR7+CD45RA+ naive T cells. These receptors were taken from a human donor in good health. Some libraries in this study had Jurkat cell RNA spiked in.

This clonotype has a count of ten or more. This chain joins TRBV4-3 and TRBJ2-3; 10 nucleotides match TRBD2. Germline V CDR1 and CDR2: LGHNA, YSLEER. Trimming took 1 base from V and 6 from J; bases not matched to a gene: 7. The CDR3 has 16 amino acids. CDR3 protein: CASSQGVAGGKDTQYF. The CDR3 DNA reads as TGCGCCAGCAGCCAAGGGGTAGCGGGGGGTAAGGATACGCAGTATTTT.

The table lists this clonotype with a count of one. The junction differs from germline at one of its ends, possibly a read error. The V call is TRBV5-3, the J call TRBJ2-4; 12 nucleotides match TRBD1. TRBV5-3 is given ORF status, its function remaining uncertain. This CDR3 comprises 16 residues. The CDR3 spells CARSSPGQGAVNIQYF. CDR3 bases: TGTGCCCGCAGCTCCCCGGGACAGGGGGCTGTAAACATTCAGTACTTT.

This clonotype occurred many times. The V gene is TRBV2, the J gene TRBJ1-1; TRBD1 agrees at 8 bases. The CDR3 runs to 16 residues. V shed 7 bases, J shed 2 bases, and the junction held 12 bases outside the gene matches. Germline-derived CDR1 and CDR2 are SNHLY and FYNNEI. CDR3 sequence reads: CASISNLRGLNTEAFF. The CDR3 nucleotides are TGTGCCAGCATCTCCAACCTCAGGGGGCTCAACACTGAAGCTTTCTTT.

This clonotype was observed a single time. Because it lacks the conserved phenylalanine or tryptophan at the end, this CDR3 is likely a read error. The chain uses TRBV27 and TRBJ1-2, with D perhaps matching TRBD1 (5 bases). Germline values: CDR1 MNHEY, CDR2 SMNVEV (reference sequence). CDR3 length: 15 amino acids. Trimming stripped 6 bases from V and 7 bases from J, with 21 bases between. DNA for the CDR3: TGTGCCAGCAGCCTCGGTGGCCTCCCAAGGGGTGGCTACACCCTC. Its translation: CASSLGGLPRGGYTL.

This clonotype appeared once. Possible read error: a much larger clone is one base away. V usage is TRBV4-1 and J usage is TRBJ2-3; D not certain. CDR3 length: 16 amino acids. Trimming removed 0 bases at V and 1 base at J, with 11 bases between. Germline V lookup: CDR1 MGHRA, CDR2 YSYEKL. CDR3 bases: TGCGCCAGCAGCCAAGAATCAGCACTCGGCACAGATACGCAGTATTTT. Protein sequence: CASSQESALGTDTQYF.

V gene TRBV11-3 combines with J gene TRBJ2-1; 10 positions match TRBD2. V lost 4 bases and J lost 3; bases outside the gene matches: 6. CDR3 length: 16 amino acids. Germline assignment: CDR1 SGHNT and CDR2 YENEEA. The CDR3 DNA reads TGTGCCAGCAGCTCCCGAACTAGCGGGAACTACAATGAGCAGTTCTTC. It encodes CASSSRTSGNYNEQFF.

CDR3 in DNA: TGTGCCAGCAGCTTCTGGGTTTTCCCGACAGATACGCAGTATTTT. It specifies CASSFWVFPTDTQYF. V and J are TRBV5-6 and TRBJ2-3; D unresolved. V shed 2 bases and J shed 3 bases, with 13 bases lying between them. The germline gives CDR1 SGHDT, CDR2 YYEEEE. The CDR3 extends over 15 amino acids.

Ten or more counts support this clonotype. The chain's CDR3 is CASSVGDSSYEQYF. CDR3 nucleotides: TGTGCCAGCAGCGTAGGAGACAGCTCCTACGAGCAGTACTTC. The chain carries TRBV9 and TRBJ2-7; a possible D gene is TRBD1 (5 bases). V was pared by 0 bases and J by 0 bases, with 7 bases between. The CDR3 contains 14 residues. Germline values: CDR1 SGDLS, CDR2 YYNGEE.

At least ten counts were recorded for this clonotype. CDR3 sequence reads: CAWREDSEAFF. The CDR3 DNA is TGTGCCTGGAGGGAGGACTCTGAAGCTTTCTTT. This rearrangement joins TRBV30 to TRBJ1-1; unclear D gene. This CDR3 is built from 11 residues. Trimming shortened V by 3 bases and J by 6 bases, and 8 bases separated the two germline ends. The germline V gene encodes CDR1 GTSNPN and CDR2 SVGIG (reference sequence).

This chain links TRBV4-3 with TRBJ2-2, with 8 nucleotides matching TRBD1. Germline CDR1 reads LGHNA; CDR2 reads YSLEER. The CDR3 is 15 residues long. After removal of 2 bases from V and 7 bases from J, the junction contained 6 bases not matched to a gene. CDR3 sequence (DNA): TGCGCCAGCAGCCAAAGCCGACAGGGGATCGGGGAGCTGTTTTTT. Amino acids: CASSQSRQGIGELFF.

The CDR3 here is CASSLDGPPRYYEQYF. DNA for the CDR3: TGTGCCAGCAGCCTAGACGGGCCCCCGAGGTACTACGAGCAGTACTTC. The genes are TRBV14 and TRBJ2-7; D unresolved. Trimming took off 4 bases at V and 3 bases at J, with 19 bases between the two ends. The CDR3 runs 16 residues. Germline V gives CDR1 SGHDN, CDR2 FVKESK.

In its sample, this clonotype was seen many times. This chain uses TRBV5-6 with TRBJ2-7; D ambiguous. Germline V gene lookup returns CDR1 SGHDT and CDR2 YYEEEE. The CDR3 runs 17 residues. Between the trimmed V and J ends, which lost 1 base and 2 bases, there was a span of 19 bases. CDR3 amino acids: CASSLYPPDSQAYEQYF. The CDR3 bases are TGTGCCAGCAGCTTGTACCCACCCGACTCTCAGGCCTACGAGCAGTACTTC.

Notes on this clonotype: Just one base apart from a much larger clone, this may be a read error. The chain links TRBV5-6 to TRBJ2-7; D possibly corresponds to TRBD1 (7 bases). Per the germline V gene, CDR1 is SGHDT and CDR2 is YYEEEE. CDR3 length equals 15 residues. CDR3 amino acids: CASNLSTGRLYEQYF. The CDR3 nucleotides are TGTGCCAGCAACTTGTCGACAGGGAGGCTGTACGAGCAGTACTTC.

The rearrangement links TRBV4-1 to TRBJ2-1; D is unresolved. V was clipped by 4 bases and J by 6 bases, with 10 bases between them. The CDR3 is 13 amino acids. Germline V gene data show CDR1 as MGHRA and CDR2 as YSYEKL. The CDR3 spells CASSPRGPNEQFF. The CDR3 nucleotides are TGCGCCAGCAGCCCGCGAGGCCCCAATGAGCAGTTCTTC.

This clonotype was found a few times. The CDR3 DNA follows: TGCGCCAGCAGCCCCAAGGGGAGCTCCTACGAGCAGTACTTC. Translating gives CASSPKGSSYEQYF. J is TRBJ2-7 and V is TRBV4-1; D possibly matches TRBD1 or TRBD2 (5 bases each). The CDR3 runs 14 residues. Trimming took 4 bases from V and 0 from J, leaving 10 bases between them. In germline, CDR1 is MGHRA, CDR2 YSYEKL.

This clonotype was detected once. For the CDR3, the DNA is TGCAGTGCTAGAGACCCAGCCAGTCTATACAATGAGCAGTTCTTC. Translation gives CSARDPASLYNEQFF. The chain is built from TRBV20-1 and TRBJ2-1; D is undetermined. From germline, CDR1 is DFQATT and CDR2 SNEGSKA (reference sequence). This CDR3 has 15 amino acids. The germline V and J ends were trimmed by 0 bases and 4 bases, with 13 bases remaining between them.

At least ten counts were recorded for this clonotype. V is TRBV6-5 and J is TRBJ2-4; D is possibly TRBD2 (7 bases). Looked up from germline, CDR1 is MNHEY and CDR2 is SVGAGI. The CDR3 totals 16 residues. Trimming cost V 8 bases and J 6 bases, with 23 bases left between them. Here the CDR3 reads CASGLWEGVAGNIQYF. DNA for the CDR3: TGTGCCAGCGGGCTCTGGGAGGGGGTGGCGGGAAACATTCAGTACTTC.

This clonotype showed up many times. The CDR3 loop is CASSSTGMGAADTQYF. The CDR3 nucleotides are TGTGCCAGCAGCTCGACGGGAATGGGGGCAGCAGATACGCAGTATTTT. This sequence joins TRBV11-2 and TRBJ2-3, with a weak D call TRBD1 (6 bases). Germline V gene lookup returns CDR1 SGHAT and CDR2 FQNNGV. V was pared by 4 bases and J by 4 bases, with 18 bases between. The CDR3 has 16 residues.

This clonotype turned up a few times. The rearrangement links TRBV10-2 to TRBJ2-3, with 7 bases fitting TRBD2. Trimming removed 4 bases from V and 2 bases from J; junction bases left unmatched: 6. Per germline, CDR1 WSHSY and CDR2 SAAADI. The CDR3 covers 15 residues. CDR3 sequence: CASSGSSGPTDTQYF. CDR3 DNA sequence: TGCGCCAGCAGTGGATCTAGCGGCCCCACAGATACGCAGTATTTT.

This clonotype was recorded at least ten times. The DNA of the CDR3 is TGCGCCAGCAGCCCCAGACCGACTAGCGGGAGGTACGAGCAGTACTTC. It encodes CASSPRPTSGRYEQYF. This chain uses TRBV5-1 with TRBJ2-7, with 13 bases fitting TRBD2. The CDR3 totals 16 residues. The ends lost 4 bases at V and 4 bases at J; junction bases unmatched: 8. In germline, CDR1 is SGHRS, CDR2 YFSETQ. The variable domain in full, completed from reference TRBV5-1 and TRBJ2-7, reads KAGVTQTPRYLIKTRGQQVTLSCSPISGHRSVSWYQQTPGQGLQFLFEYFSETQRNKGNFPGRFSGRQFSNSRSEMNVSTLELGDSALYLCASSPRPTSGRYEQYFGPGTRLTVT.

Points on this clonotype: A much more abundant neighbour one base away suggests this may be a read error. J is TRBJ1-1 and V is TRBV5-3; D is ambiguous. TRBV5-3 falls under the ORF class, with uncertain function. The CDR3 contains 11 residues. Here the CDR3 reads CASSFWAEAFF. The CDR3 DNA is TGTGCCAGCAGCTTCTGGGCTGAAGCTTTCTTT.

This clonotype was seen ten or more times. The gene calls are TRBV5-1 and TRBJ1-1; no definite D call. Per germline, CDR1 SGHRS and CDR2 YFSETQ. The CDR3 is made up of 17 amino acids. Trimming cost V 0 bases and J 1 base, with 16 bases left between them. As DNA, the CDR3 is TGCGCCAGCAGCTTGGTACGGTCGCAGTCATGGAACACTGAAGCTTTCTTT. This codes for CASSLVRSQSWNTEAFF.

On this clonotype: This may come from a read error, since a much larger clone is one base off. The V call is TRBV7-2, the J call TRBJ2-1; tentative D call: TRBD1 (6 bases). Trimming removed 3 bases from V and 0 bases from J, with 12 bases in between. This CDR3 contains 16 residues. Germline V lookup: CDR1 SGHTA, CDR2 FQGNSA. The CDR3 reads CASSLPGHGSYNEQFF. DNA of the CDR3: TGTGCCAGCAGCTTGCCGGGACACGGCTCCTACAATGAGCAGTTCTTC.

This clonotype was found a few times. For the CDR3, the DNA is TGCGCCAGCAGCCTAAGCCGAGCGGGAGTAGATGAGCAGTTCTTC. Protein sequence: CASSLSRAGVDEQFF. The J gene is TRBJ2-1, the V gene TRBV4-3; 8 nucleotides line up with TRBD2. The junction had 10 bases not matched to a gene; V was cut back by 4 bases and J by 8 bases. The length of the CDR3 is 15 residues. CDR1 is LGHNA, CDR2 YSLEER, per germline.

The rearrangement uses TRBV30 and TRBJ2-5; D is unresolved. V was clipped by 4 bases and J by 4 bases, with 13 bases between them. CDR3 length: 13 residues. Germline lookup yields CDR1 GTSNPN and CDR2 SVGIG (reference sequence). The CDR3 DNA reads as TGTGCCTGGACGGCCACTTTCCGAGAGACCCAGTACTTC. It yields the protein CAWTATFRETQYF. Supplemented by reference TRBV30 and TRBJ2-5, the full variable domain reads SQTIHQWPATLVQPVGSPLSLECTVEGTSNPNLYWYRQAAGRGLQLLFYSVGIGQISSEVPQNLSASRPQDRQFILSSKKLLLSDSGFYLCAWTATFRETQYFGPGTRLLVL.

The chain couples TRBV7-2 to TRBJ2-5; 9 positions agree with TRBD1. Trimming at V came to 0 bases and at J to 5 bases, leaving 7 bases not matched to a gene. CDR3 size: 16 residues. The germline V gene encodes CDR1 SGHTA and CDR2 FQGNSA. For the CDR3, the DNA is TGTGCCAGCAGCTTAGCAAGGACAGGGGTTTTGGAGACCCAGTACTTC. This sequence encodes CASSLARTGVLETQYF.

The V and J genes are TRBV9 and TRBJ2-7; possibly TRBD1 or TRBD2 for D (5 bases each). The germline V gene encodes CDR1 SGDLS and CDR2 YYNGEE. This CDR3 has 15 amino acids. V was clipped by 0 bases and J by 7 bases, with 17 bases between them. CDR3 amino acids: CASSVGVGEWGEQYF. The CDR3 nucleotides are TGTGCCAGCAGCGTAGGAGTGGGGGAGTGGGGGGAGCAGTACTTC.

V and J are TRBV7-9 and TRBJ2-5; a weak D match, TRBD2 (6 bases). The CDR3 runs to 15 residues. Trimming stripped 1 base from V and 2 bases from J, with 11 bases between. From germline, CDR1 is SEHNR and CDR2 FQNEAQ (reference sequence). CDR3 nucleotide sequence: TGTGCCAGCAGCTTAGTTATGCGGGGACAAGAGACCCAGTACTTC. Translating it yields CASSLVMRGQETQYF.

In this sample, this clonotype turned up many times. The chain couples TRBV6-5 to TRBJ2-5, with 7 bases aligning to TRBD2. This CDR3 is 16 amino acids long. Germline CDR1 MNHEY, CDR2 SVGAGI. V shed 5 bases and J 0 bases; nucleotides not matched to a gene: 9. CDR3 nucleotide sequence: TGTGCCAGCAGTCGGACTAGGGCGCCCTACCAAGAGACCCAGTACTTC. Translating gives CASSRTRAPYQETQYF.

The rearrangement uses TRBV6-2 or TRBV6-3 and TRBJ2-7; D is undetermined. CDR1 MNHEY and CDR2 SVGEGT come from the germline V gene. The V end was cut by 7 bases, the J end by 4 bases, with 14 bases between. The CDR3 is 13 residues long. The CDR3 spells CASTLRAAYEQYF. The CDR3 bases are TGTGCCAGCACTTTACGGGCAGCATACGAGCAGTACTTC.